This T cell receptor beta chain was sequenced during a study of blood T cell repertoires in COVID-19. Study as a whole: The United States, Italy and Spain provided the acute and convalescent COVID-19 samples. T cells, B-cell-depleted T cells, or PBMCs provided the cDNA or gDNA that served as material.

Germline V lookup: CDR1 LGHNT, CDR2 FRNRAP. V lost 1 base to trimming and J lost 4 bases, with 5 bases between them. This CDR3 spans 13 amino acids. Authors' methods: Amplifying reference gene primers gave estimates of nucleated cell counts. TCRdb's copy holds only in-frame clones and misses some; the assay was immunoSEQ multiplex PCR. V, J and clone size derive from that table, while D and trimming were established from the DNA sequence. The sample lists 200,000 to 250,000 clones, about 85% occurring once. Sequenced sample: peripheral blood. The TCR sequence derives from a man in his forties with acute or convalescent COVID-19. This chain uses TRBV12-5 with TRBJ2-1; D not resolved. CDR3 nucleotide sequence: TGTGCTAGTGGTTTGGGGAGTTACAATGAGCAGTTCTTC. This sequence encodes CASGLGSYNEQFF.